The TCR beta chain described here comes from a study of blood T cell repertoires in COVID-19 (TCRdb year 2020). As for the study more broadly: Samples from collaborators originated in the United States, Italy and Spain and spanned both the acute and convalescent phases of COVID-19. The material from the prospective study consisted of cDNA or gDNA derived from T cells, B-cell-depleted T cells, or PBMCs. The dataset comprised deeply sampled blood TCRbeta repertoires from subjects exposed to, actively infected with, or recovered from COVID-19. A freely available public database, intended as a resource for researchers studying the immune response to SARS-CoV-2, is where the repertoires were released. Samples were obtained from the ongoing ImmuneRACE study (first 160 participants) and from over 1,000 subjects provided by 6 global collaborators. Sample metadata almost always included a de-identified subject ID, COVID-19 status, age in years and sex. Where available, HLA class I and class II types were obtained from metadata supplied by the sample provider rather than from assay-based typing.

Study-wide conclusions, independent of this receptor: The quantity of clinical and demographic metadata differed by source and by participant and was supplied without curation.

Each collaborating institution followed its own protocols to collect whole blood in K2EDTA tubes. For TCRbeta analysis, collaborator samples were shipped as frozen whole blood, as isolated PBMCs, or as DNA extracted from either sample type. TCRbeta CDR3 regions were amplified from genomic DNA using the immunoSEQ Assay, a bias-controlled multiplex PCR. On the authors' methods: The number of nucleated cells in each sample was estimated by amplification of reference gene primers within the assay. To quantify the absolute abundance of each unique TCRbeta CDR3 rearrangement, sequence reads were collapsed and filtered. For each sample, productive Simpson clonality was calculated as the square root of Simpson's diversity index across productive rearrangements. This immuneACCESS table, as held by TCRdb, lists in-frame sequences with V and J called but not all clones. Of the missing ones, under half trace to an unresolved V gene in checked studies; the others have no known cause. V, J and clone size derive from that table, while D and trimming were established from the DNA sequence. This sample gives about 220,000 clones in total; 80% to 90% of them show up just once. Around 0.72% of the sample rests with the top ten.

Remarks on this clone: There is no known antigen for this receptor. No base quality values were provided; no much bigger clone lies one nucleotide off.

The CDR3, from cysteine to phenylalanine, totals 16 residues. Solely the CDR3 DNA is kept, with 48 bases framed from the first base. V loses 2 bases at its end and J loses 3 bases; junction bases beyond the gene matches: 6. From the germline V gene (reference sequence), CDR1 is MNHNY and CDR2 is SVGAGI. Sequenced material: peripheral blood. The receptor chain draws on TRBV6-6 and TRBJ2-1; 8 middle bases align to TRBD2. This TCR was recovered from a man aged 40-49 years with acute or convalescent COVID-19. The nucleotides read TGTGCCAGCAGTTACCCGTCGGCGGGAGGCTACAATGAGCAGTTCTTC. Translated, this gives CASSYPSAGGYNEQFF.